This T cell receptor beta chain emerged from a study of blood T cell repertoires in COVID-19. Background on the study: Sites across the United States, Italy and Spain contributed samples from acute and convalescent COVID-19. T cells, B-cell-depleted T cells, or PBMCs supplied cDNA or gDNA.

The ends were cut back, 3 bases at V and 5 bases at J, with 11 bases in the middle. The CDR3 extends over 13 amino acids. The germline CDR1 and CDR2 sequences are SGHNT and YYREEE (reference sequence). Original processing notes: Reference gene primer amplification gave nucleated cell count estimates. The table came from immunoSEQ multiplex PCR; TCRdb's copy has only in-frame clones and leaves some out. V, J and clone size were drawn from that table, and D and trimming were deduced from the DNA. The table lists 100,000 to 150,000 clones, around 82% of them singletons, with 5.5% to 6% in the top ten. Sequenced sample: peripheral blood. The chain joins TRBV5-4 to TRBJ2-5; D is perhaps TRBD2 (6 bases). The TCR originated in a man older than 75 with active or convalescent COVID-19. The CDR3 is CASSSGLLETQYF. The CDR3 DNA follows: TGTGCCAGCAGCTCGGGACTTCTGGAGACCCAGTACTTC.